Shown below are 5 T cell receptor beta chains from a single sample sequenced in a study of T cells in Graves' hyperthyroidism and ophthalmopathy. Template material for amplifying TCR beta CDR3 regions consisted of RNA transcripts. During a first-round RT-PCR of the TCR CDR3, the HTBI primer set was used. TCRdb processed the multiplex PCR reads anew with MiXCR; each CDR3 protein has one entry. Seen here are 350,000 to 500,000 distinct CDR3 sequences, roughly an eighth observed once, and the top ten hold less than 6.5%. The specimen was blood. The origin of the receptors is a woman aged 18-30 years with Graves' hyperthyroidism.

This clonotype appeared many times. The chain uses TRBV6-2 or TRBV6-3 and TRBJ2-7; TRBD2 matches 13 bases. CDR3 length: 16 amino acids. The germline gives CDR1 MNHEY, CDR2 SVGEGT. V lost 4 bases to trimming and J lost 3 bases; unmatched junction nucleotides: 6. The CDR3 DNA reads TGTGCCAGCAGTTTGACCCGGACTAGCGGGAGCTACGAGCAGTACTTC. It yields the protein CASSLTRTSGSYEQYF.

In its sample, this clonotype was seen many times. The J gene is TRBJ2-5, the V gene TRBV6-1; no clear D gene. This CDR3 has 13 residues. Per the germline V gene, CDR1 is MNHNS and CDR2 is SASEGT. Deletions cut 0 bases from V and 4 bases from J, with 6 bases between. Here the CDR3 reads CASSEARTETQYF. The CDR3 coding sequence is TGTGCCAGCAGTGAAGCGAGAACAGAGACCCAGTACTTC.

This clonotype was found many times. This sequence joins TRBV28 and TRBJ2-7, with a possible D match to TRBD1 (5 bases). V was clipped by 6 bases and J by 1 base, with 22 bases between them. The CDR3 is 17 amino acids. CDR1 and CDR2 (germline): MDHEN, SYDVKM. The CDR3 DNA reads TGTGCCAGCAGCATCATAGATAGGGGAACTGGGTCCTACGAGCAGTACTTC. Residues: CASSIIDRGTGSYEQYF.

The table lists this clonotype with many counts. Relative to the germline gene, one junction end is altered; a read error may explain this. The gene calls are TRBV7-2 and TRBJ1-1, with 9 bases fitting TRBD1. Germline CDR1 is SGHTA and CDR2 is FQGNSA. This CDR3 contains 15 residues. CDR3 sequence (DNA): TGTGACAGCAGCTTAGTAAGCGGGACAGGGCCTGAAGCTTTCTTT. Protein: CDSSLVSGTGPEAFF.

This clonotype was counted ten times or more. The chain uses TRBV20-1 and TRBJ2-7; D is possibly TRBD2 (5 bases). The germline gives CDR1 DFQATT, CDR2 SNEGSKA (reference sequence). The V end lost 0 bases, the J end lost 3 bases, and 12 bases lay between the germline ends. The CDR3 length is 14 residues. The CDR3, as DNA: TGCAGTGCTAGAGATTGGAGCGGACTCTACGAGCAGTACTTC. It encodes CSARDWSGLYEQYF.